The 17 T cell receptor beta chains given below trace back to one sample, sequenced in a study of response to subunit inactivated influenza vaccine. In TCRdb, the RT-PCR reads were re-called with MiXCR into one record per CDR3 protein. Of under 550,000 distinct CDR3 sequences listed, 7.2% are singletons. The input for sequencing was PBMCs from blood, taken less than 30 months after vaccination. The receptors here all came from a man aged 50-75 years who received an inactivated influenza vaccine.

Ten or more counts support this clonotype. The chain recombines TRBV12-3 or TRBV12-4 with TRBJ2-1; D may be TRBD1 (6 bases). Trimming pared 1 base from V and 1 base from J, leaving 17 bases between. The CDR3 runs to 18 residues. CDR3 coding DNA: TGTGCCAGCAGTTTAGAGGCCGGGACAAGTTTTTCCTACAATGAGCAGTTCTTC. Translated, it gives CASSLEAGTSFSYNEQFF.

About this clonotype itself: A read error may produce the germline difference seen at one junction end. The chain has TRBV19 and TRBJ2-3, with D possibly TRBD1 on 6 matching bases. Germline CDR1 LNHDA, CDR2 SQIVND (reference sequence). The CDR3 has 16 residues. The CDR3 is CASSIDNLGRTDTQCF. Here the CDR3 DNA reads TGTGCCAGTAGTATAGATAACCTCGGGCGGACAGATACGCAGTGTTTT.

The chain has TRBV20-1 and TRBJ1-2; D ambiguous. The CDR3 loop spans 13 amino acids. Looked up from germline, CDR1 is DFQATT and CDR2 is SNEGSKA (reference sequence). V was cut by 5 bases and J by 2 bases, with 12 bases left in between. This chain's CDR3 is CSAQLRANYGYTF. CDR3 nucleotide sequence: TGCAGTGCTCAATTGCGGGCGAACTATGGCTACACCTTC.

In its sample, this clonotype was seen a few times. V and J are TRBV19 and TRBJ1-5; 8 positions match TRBD1. The germline gives CDR1 LNHDA, CDR2 SQIVND (reference sequence). CDR3 length equals 15 residues. The V and J ends lost 7 bases and 1 base, in that order; junction bases with no gene match: 6. The CDR3 nucleotides are TGTGCCAGTACCCGACAGGGGCTGAGCAATCAGCCCCAGCATTTT. Translation: CASTRQGLSNQPQHF.

The J gene is TRBJ2-1, the V gene TRBV11-3; possibly TRBD1 or TRBD2 for D (6 bases each). The V end was cut by 3 bases, the J end by 12 bases, with 15 bases between. Germline CDR1 is SGHNT and CDR2 is YENEEA. This CDR3 region has 13 residues. The CDR3 DNA is TGTGCCAGCAGCTTGGCCCCGGAGGGGGGGCAGTTCTTC. This codes for CASSLAPEGGQFF.

This clonotype was seen more than once but under ten times. V gene TRBV7-9 combines with J gene TRBJ1-1; D not certain. The V end lost 0 bases, the J end lost 7 bases, and 3 bases lay between the germline ends. The germline V gene encodes CDR1 SEHNR and CDR2 FQNEAQ (reference sequence). This CDR3 region has 11 residues. The CDR3 nucleotides read TGTGCCAGCAGCTTAGCGTATGAAGCTTTCTTT. Translated: CASSLAYEAFF.

The DNA of the CDR3 is TGTGCCAGCAGCCCCAGGAAGTTAGCCGGGGAGCTGTTTTTT. Its protein product is CASSPRKLAGELFF. The chain has TRBV5-8 and TRBJ2-2; D remains unclear. CDR3 size: 14 residues. Looked up from germline, CDR1 is SGHTS and CDR2 is YDEGEE. Trimming pared 4 bases from V and 6 bases from J, leaving 13 bases between.

This chain links TRBV3-1 with TRBJ2-7, with D maybe TRBD2 (7 bases). Germline assignment: CDR1 LGHDT and CDR2 YNNKEL (reference sequence). The CDR3 has 15 amino acids. Trimming stripped 1 base from V and 4 bases from J, with 14 bases between. The CDR3 is CASSQGRGGHYEQYF. The CDR3 DNA follows: TGTGCCAGCAGCCAAGGAAGGGGGGGCCATTACGAGCAGTACTTC.

This clonotype was observed many times. J is TRBJ2-3 and V is TRBV3-1; 13 bases are a match to TRBD2. V lost 2 bases to trimming and J lost 7 bases; unmatched junction nucleotides: 9. This CDR3 is built from 17 residues. Germline CDR1 LGHDT, CDR2 YNNKEL (reference sequence). The CDR3 sequence: CASSQPGLAGSPNTQYF. Written as DNA, the CDR3 is TGTGCCAGCAGCCAACCGGGACTAGCGGGGTCTCCCAATACGCAGTATTTT.

This clonotype was observed a few times. The chain joins TRBV5-5 to TRBJ1-2; D is undetermined. Trimming shortened V by 0 bases and J by 0 bases, and 9 bases separated the two germline ends. The CDR3 has 15 amino acids. Germline CDR1 is SGHKS and CDR2 is YYEKEE (reference sequence). The CDR3 protein is CASSLVPAANYGYTF. CDR3 DNA: TGTGCCAGCAGCTTGGTTCCGGCCGCTAACTATGGCTACACCTTC.

This clonotype was seen at least ten times. The chain uses TRBV12-3 or TRBV12-4 and TRBJ1-5; D gene unclear. The CDR3 spans 13 residues. V lost 2 bases to trimming and J lost 6 bases, with 8 bases between them. The CDR3 sequence is CASSLFGVQPQHF. CDR3 nucleotides: TGTGCCAGCAGTTTATTCGGGGTTCAGCCCCAGCATTTT.

The rearrangement uses TRBV12-3 or TRBV12-4 and TRBJ2-5, with no clear D. Trimming pared 4 bases from V and 5 bases from J, leaving 11 bases between. The CDR3 is made up of 13 amino acids. Here the CDR3 DNA reads TGTGCCAGCAGTTCCCTCCAGTGGGAGACCCAGTACTTC. Protein product: CASSSLQWETQYF.

The table lists this clonotype with many counts. The rearrangement joins TRBV27 to TRBJ2-2; maybe TRBD1 (5 bases). Trimming took off 5 bases at V and 2 bases at J, with 9 bases between the two ends. The CDR3 consists of 14 residues. Germline lookup yields CDR1 MNHEY and CDR2 SMNVEV (reference sequence). This CDR3 reads CASSKQGNTGELFF. As DNA, the CDR3 is TGTGCCAGCAGTAAGCAGGGTAACACCGGGGAGCTGTTTTTT.

The chain employs TRBV6-2 or TRBV6-3 and TRBJ2-1, with TRBD2 identical over 7 bases. V shed 2 bases and J 2 bases; nucleotides not matched to a gene: 0. CDR3 length equals 14 residues. The V gene's germline CDR1 is MNHEY and CDR2 SVGEGT. CDR3 DNA: TGTGCCAGCAGTTACAGCGGGACCTACAATGAGCAGTTCTTC. Its translation is CASSYSGTYNEQFF.

A few counts support this clonotype. V is TRBV5-4 and J is TRBJ2-7; perhaps TRBD1 as D (5 bases). This CDR3 spans 15 amino acids. Per the germline V gene, CDR1 is SGHNT and CDR2 is YYREEE (reference sequence). Trimming pared 2 bases from V and 0 bases from J, leaving 12 bases between. As DNA, the CDR3 is TGTGCCAGCAGCTTTGCCCCGCAGGGCTCCTACGAGCAGTACTTC. This sequence encodes CASSFAPQGSYEQYF. Combining the CDR3 with reference TRBV5-4 and TRBJ2-7 gives the whole variable domain ETGVTQSPTHLIKTRGQQVTLRCSSQSGHNTVSWYQQALGQGPQFIFQYYREEENGRGNFPPRFSGLQFPNYSSELNVNALELDDSALYLCASSFAPQGSYEQYFGPGTRLTVT.

This clonotype turned up a few times. This chain uses TRBV5-1 with TRBJ2-7; maybe TRBD1 (6 bases). Trimming removed 0 bases at V and 2 bases at J, with 12 bases between. Germline V gives CDR1 SGHRS, CDR2 YFSETQ. The CDR3 runs 15 residues. CDR3 protein: CASSLALTGTYEQYF. CDR3 nucleotide sequence: TGCGCCAGCAGCTTGGCCCTGACAGGAACCTACGAGCAGTACTTC.

This clonotype was observed at least ten times. This chain joins TRBV12-3 or TRBV12-4 and TRBJ2-3; perhaps TRBD1 as D (5 bases). The ends were cut back, 6 bases at V and 0 bases at J, with 19 bases in the middle. This CDR3 spans 17 amino acids. In DNA form, the CDR3 reads TGTGCCAGCAGCTCGAGATTGTGGGGCTCTAGCACAGATACGCAGTATTTT. Translation gives CASSSRLWGSSTDTQYF.